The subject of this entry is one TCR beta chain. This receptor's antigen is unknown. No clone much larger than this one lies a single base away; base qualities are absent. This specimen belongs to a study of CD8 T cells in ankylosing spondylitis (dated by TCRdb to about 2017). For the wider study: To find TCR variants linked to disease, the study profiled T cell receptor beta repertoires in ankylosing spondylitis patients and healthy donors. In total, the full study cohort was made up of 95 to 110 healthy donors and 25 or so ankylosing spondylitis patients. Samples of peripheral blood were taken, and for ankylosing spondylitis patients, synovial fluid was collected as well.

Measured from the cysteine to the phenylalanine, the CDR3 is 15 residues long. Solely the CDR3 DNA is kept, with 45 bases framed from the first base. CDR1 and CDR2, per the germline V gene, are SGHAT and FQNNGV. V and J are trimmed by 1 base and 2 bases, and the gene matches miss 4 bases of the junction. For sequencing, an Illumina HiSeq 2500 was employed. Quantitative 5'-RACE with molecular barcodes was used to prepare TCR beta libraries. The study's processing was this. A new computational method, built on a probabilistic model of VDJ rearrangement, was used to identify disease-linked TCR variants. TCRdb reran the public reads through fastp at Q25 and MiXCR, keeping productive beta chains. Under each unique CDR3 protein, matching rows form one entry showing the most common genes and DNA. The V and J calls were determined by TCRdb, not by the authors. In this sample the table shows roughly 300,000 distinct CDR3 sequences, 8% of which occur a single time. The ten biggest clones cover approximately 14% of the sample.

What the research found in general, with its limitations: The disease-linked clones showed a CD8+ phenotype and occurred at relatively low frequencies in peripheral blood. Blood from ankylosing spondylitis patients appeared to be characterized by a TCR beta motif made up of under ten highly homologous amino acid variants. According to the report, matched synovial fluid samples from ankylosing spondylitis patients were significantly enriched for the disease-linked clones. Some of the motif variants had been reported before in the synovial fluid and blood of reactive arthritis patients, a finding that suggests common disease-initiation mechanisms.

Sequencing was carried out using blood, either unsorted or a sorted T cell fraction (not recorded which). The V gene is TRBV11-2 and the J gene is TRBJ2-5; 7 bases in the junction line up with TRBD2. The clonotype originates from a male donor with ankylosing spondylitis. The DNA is TGTGCCAGCAGCTTAGCCATTAGCGGGCAAGAGACCCAGTACTTC. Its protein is CASSLAISGQETQYF.